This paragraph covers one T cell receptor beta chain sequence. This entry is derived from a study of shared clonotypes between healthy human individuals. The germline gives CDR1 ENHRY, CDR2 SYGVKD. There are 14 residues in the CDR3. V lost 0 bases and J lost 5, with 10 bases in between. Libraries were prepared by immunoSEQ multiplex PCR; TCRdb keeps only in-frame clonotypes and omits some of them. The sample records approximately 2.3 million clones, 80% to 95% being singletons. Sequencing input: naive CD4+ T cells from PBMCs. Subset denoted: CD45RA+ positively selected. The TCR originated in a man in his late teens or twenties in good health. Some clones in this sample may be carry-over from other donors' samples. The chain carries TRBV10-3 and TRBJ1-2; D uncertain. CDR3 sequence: CAISESSFRYGYTF. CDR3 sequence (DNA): TGTGCCATCAGTGAGTCCAGTTTTCGGTATGGCTACACCTTC.